This T cell receptor beta chain comes out of a study of shared clonotypes between healthy human individuals. Assay execution took place at the deep level. Ten immunoSEQ deep assay plates were used to sequence the DNA of unsorted PBMCs. The repertoire was sequenced with immunoSEQ multiplex PCR; TCRdb's copy has only in-frame clones and lacks some. The sample lists 450,000 to 500,000 clones; 81% were seen once. This CDR3 has 12 residues. The germline gives CDR1 SGHNT, CDR2 YYREEE (reference sequence). V trimming: 4 bases; J trimming: 6 bases; junction bases outside the gene matches: 3. The chain uses TRBV5-4 and TRBJ2-7, with 8 bases matching TRBD1. The source of this sequence is a woman in her forties in good health. Some clones in this sample may be carry-over from other donors' samples. The source material was PBMCs. CDR3 nucleotides: TGTGCCAGCAGCCGGGACAGGCGCGAGCAGTACTTC. Its protein is CASSRDRREQYF.